This record looks at one T cell receptor beta chain sequence and its context. Its antigen remains undetermined. Per-nucleotide qualities are absent, and no much larger clonotype sits a single base away. The sample is drawn from a study of cytomegalovirus exposure and HLA in healthy donors (dated by TCRdb to 2015 to 2018). Study-wide context: According to a later analysis, one platform produced both the roughly 110 validation repertoires and the 730 or so repertoires of the first cohort. The study aimed to test whether signatures of past pathogen exposure could be identified by cataloging public T cell receptors. Besides the first cohort of some 670 subjects, a separate validation cohort made up of 120 different subjects was used. To predict cytomegalovirus infection status, the study brought together high-throughput TCR immunosequencing, statistical association of individual TCRs with disease status, and machine learning. On the study overall, not on this receptor specifically: In vitro tests confirmed that three of the cytomegalovirus-associated TCR beta chains recognize cytomegalovirus antigens. Most TCR sequences were seen in very few donors, while some public TCRs were found in many individuals. A later analysis lacked HLA typing for the validation cohort, so it scored co-occurrence in that cohort across all 110 or so repertoires. It was suggested by the authors that the approach could potentially be generalized to other disease states and immunological phenotypes. The study gave a list of 150 to 200 TCR beta chains associated with cytomegalovirus. Subsequent analysis determined that TCRs grouped into clusters in the first cohort also showed a tendency toward co-occurrence across the 120 or so validation repertoires, and approximately 93% of cluster scores exceeded 0. In both the original and validation cohorts, the classifier was reported to diagnose cytomegalovirus status with high specificity and sensitivity.

In the germline V gene, CDR1 corresponds to MNHEY and CDR2 to SVGAGI. The cysteine opens and the phenylalanine closes a CDR3 of 14 amino acids. The read is trimmed to its CDR3 DNA, 42 bases read in frame from base 1. V drops 2 bases and J drops 4 bases, leaving 9 bases in between. Receptor libraries were prepared by the immunoSEQ multiplex PCR assay. Processing in the source paper ran as follows. A statistical classification framework was developed to diagnose cytomegalovirus status using the catalog of TCR beta chain sequences. Drawn from immuneACCESS, this table holds only the in-frame rearrangements with V and J called that TCRdb kept. Clones are partly lost; checked studies trace under half to an unresolved V gene and leave the rest unexplained. V and J calls and clone size are as listed in that table; D and trimming were resolved from the DNA. Recorded for this sample are about 120,000 clones; 85% of them occurred a single time. The biggest ten clones account for roughly 1.9% of the sample.

The donors belonged to the validation cohort of under 150 subjects, which was separate from the 666-subject first cohort. Sequencing was done on a sample of PBMCs. The TCR sequence derives from a woman in her twenties or thirties in good health and CMV-seronegative. The chain employs TRBV6-5 and TRBJ2-4, with an unclear D gene assignment. The CDR3 protein is CASSYISQKNIQYF. The nucleotide sequence reads as follows: TGTGCCAGCAGTTACATCTCCCAGAAAAACATTCAGTACTTC.